This T cell receptor beta chain was identified during a study of blood T cell repertoires in COVID-19. Study summary: Researchers got acute and convalescent COVID-19 samples from the United States, Italy and Spain. PBMCs, B-cell-depleted T cells, or T cells were the source of the cDNA or gDNA that made up the material.

Original data processing: Counts of nucleated cells, estimated from reference gene primer amplification, were obtained. The data were produced by immunoSEQ multiplex PCR, yet TCRdb's version contains in-frame clones alone and is incomplete. That table is the source of V, J and clone size, and D and trimming were worked out from the DNA. Found here are just over 650,000 clones, about 90% of them singletons; the top ten hold roughly 0.25%. The V segment lost 5 bases and the J segment 1 base; nucleotides outside the gene matches: 6. Germline lookup yields CDR1 LGHDT and CDR2 YNNKEL (reference sequence). The CDR3 contains 15 residues.

Material for sequencing was peripheral blood. The V and J genes are TRBV3-1 (or the pseudogene TRBV3-2) and TRBJ2-5, with 8 bases aligning to TRBD2. The source is a woman aged 18-29 years with acute or convalescent COVID-19. In DNA form, the CDR3 reads TGTGCCAGCAGCGCTGGACTAGCCCCCCAAGAGACCCAGTACTTC. Protein: CASSAGLAPQETQYF.